These 16 T cell receptor beta chains came from one sample sequenced in a study of T cells in narcolepsy. The protocol was immunoSEQ multiplex PCR, while the TCRdb copy is restricted to in-frame clones and leaves out a portion. The sample shows roughly 34,000 clones, approximately 84% of them seen only once. Sequencing was performed on CD45RA- memory CD4+ T cells from PBMCs. These receptor sequences come from a human donor with narcolepsy.

V and J are TRBV30 and TRBJ1-4, with TRBD1 as a possible D gene (5 bases). V was cut by 3 bases and J by 5 bases, with 13 bases left in between. Germline V CDR1 and CDR2: GTSNPN, SVGIG (reference sequence). This CDR3 has 14 amino acids. The CDR3 is CAWSVGASNEKLFF. CDR3 sequence (DNA): TGTGCCTGGAGCGTAGGGGCCTCGAATGAAAAACTGTTTTTT.

The V and J genes are TRBV7-8 and TRBJ1-2; unclear D gene. This CDR3 comprises 16 residues. Germline V gene sequence: CDR1 SGHVS, CDR2 FQNEAQ. V was clipped by 0 bases and J by 6 bases, with 17 bases between them. The CDR3 sequence: CASSLAVTRAGDGYTF. The DNA of the CDR3 is TGTGCCAGCAGCTTAGCCGTCACCCGTGCCGGAGATGGCTACACCTTC.

This chain joins TRBV16 and TRBJ1-2; D remains ambiguous. CDR1 and CDR2 from the germline V gene are KGHSY and FQNENV. This CDR3 is built from 14 residues. V was trimmed by 0 bases and J by 4 bases, leaving 9 bases between them. The chain's CDR3 is CASSQSGSSYGYTF. In DNA form, the CDR3 reads TGTGCCAGCAGCCAATCCGGCAGTTCCTATGGCTACACCTTC.

A remark on this clone: Different DNA sequences within this sample yield the same CDR3. J is TRBJ1-5 and V is TRBV9; TRBD1 might be the D (6 bases). CDR3 length: 14 residues. Germline lookup yields CDR1 SGDLS and CDR2 YYNGEE. Between the trimmed V and J ends, which lost 4 bases and 6 bases, there was a span of 14 bases. The CDR3 nucleotides are TGTGCCAGCAGCTTAGCAGGGGAAGGTCAGCCCCAGCATTTT. Amino acids: CASSLAGEGQPQHF.

V and J are TRBV7-2 and TRBJ1-2, with 7 bases fitting TRBD1. CDR3 length: 15 residues. V lost 4 bases to trimming and J lost 3 bases; unmatched junction nucleotides: 8. Germline CDR1 reads SGHTA; CDR2 reads FQGNSA. The CDR3 loop is CASSSRAGTDYGYTF. For the CDR3, the DNA is TGTGCCAGCAGCTCTCGAGCGGGGACAGACTATGGCTACACCTTC.

This clone has a handful of counts. This chain connects TRBV28 to TRBJ2-5; 8 nucleotides align to TRBD2. This CDR3 region has 17 residues. V lost 5 bases and J lost 0; bases outside the gene matches: 11. The germline CDR1 and CDR2 sequences are MDHEN and SYDVKM. CDR3 in amino acids: CASSLGAAGGDQETQYF. CDR3 DNA sequence: TGTGCCAGCAGTCTGGGCGCTGCGGGGGGCGACCAAGAGACCCAGTACTTC.

The chain links TRBV5-3 to TRBJ2-1, with 11 bases that match TRBD1. TRBV5-3 is filed as an ORF, its function uncertain. Losses at the gene ends were 7 bases for V and 4 bases for J; bases not matched to a gene: 19. The CDR3 has 19 amino acids. Here the CDR3 reads CARGRTGGDGRSLYNEQFF. The CDR3 DNA is TGTGCCAGAGGTAGGACAGGGGGCGACGGTAGGTCTCTATACAATGAGCAGTTCTTC.

CDR3 in amino acids: CASSLTGGRETQYF. DNA of the CDR3: TGTGCCAGCAGCTTAACAGGGGGCCGGGAGACCCAGTACTTC. This sequence joins TRBV7-2 and TRBJ2-5, with 9 bases fitting TRBD1. J gave up 5 bases and V 2 bases, and 3 bases lay outside the gene matches. Germline lookup yields CDR1 SGHTA and CDR2 FQGNSA. The CDR3 is 14 amino acids.

The chain is built from TRBV7-3 and TRBJ2-2; no definite D call. Germline-derived CDR1 and CDR2 are SGHTA and FQGTGA. Between the trimmed V and J ends, which lost 1 base and 0 bases, there was a span of 6 bases. The CDR3 extends over 15 amino acids. Here the CDR3 DNA reads TGTGCCAGCAGCTTAAGCGGAGCGAACACCGGGGAGCTGTTTTTT. As protein: CASSLSGANTGELFF.

The CDR3 nucleotides are TGTGCCAGCAGCTTTTACCGCTCTGGGGCCAACGTCCTGACTTTC. As protein: CASSFYRSGANVLTF. This chain uses TRBV5-6 with TRBJ2-6, with D unclear. The CDR3 is 15 residues long. Germline CDR1 and CDR2: SGHDT and YYEEEE. Trimming took off 2 bases at V and 0 bases at J, with 6 bases between the two ends.

The rearrangement joins TRBV5-1 to TRBJ2-5; either TRBD1 or TRBD2 may fit D (5 bases each). V lost 3 bases to trimming and J lost 5 bases, with 20 bases between them. The CDR3 runs 16 residues. In germline, CDR1 is SGHRS, CDR2 YFSETQ. CDR3 in DNA: TGCGCCAGCAGCTCAACCGGGACCTCCAGAGGGGAGACCCAGTACTTC. It specifies CASSSTGTSRGETQYF.

This chain joins TRBV6-1 and TRBJ1-1, with TRBD1 identical over 10 bases. The CDR3 totals 15 residues. Germline trimming cut 6 bases from V and 5 bases from J; bases unmatched to any gene: 9. CDR1 is MNHNS, CDR2 SASEGT, per germline. CDR3 coding DNA: TGTGCCAGCAGGGACAGGGGGGGAAGGGGTACTGAAGCTTTCTTT. This translates into CASRDRGGRGTEAFF.

Regarding this clone: Other DNA sequences of this sample code for an identical CDR3. The genes are TRBV7-2 and TRBJ1-5; 7 bases fit TRBD1. CDR3 length: 12 residues. CDR1 and CDR2 (germline): SGHTA, FQGNSA. Unmatched junction bases numbered 1, after V lost 5 bases and J lost 6 bases. CDR3 loop: CASSQGGQPQHF. DNA for the CDR3: TGTGCCAGCAGCCAGGGGGGTCAGCCCCAGCATTTT.

This clone was recorded only once. Other DNA sequences in this specimen translate into the identical CDR3. The chain uses TRBV5-1 and TRBJ2-2, with a weak D call TRBD1 (5 bases). Deletions cut 10 bases from V and 1 base from J, with 14 bases between. Germline V gives CDR1 SGHRS, CDR2 YFSETQ. The CDR3 loop spans 14 amino acids. CDR3 sequence (DNA): TGCGCCTCCCGGAGAGGACAGAACACCGGGGAGCTGTTTTTT. This sequence encodes CASRRGQNTGELFF.

The count of this clone is one. The J gene is TRBJ1-5, the V gene TRBV28, with D possibly TRBD1 on 6 matching bases. The CDR3 consists of 15 residues. The germline V gene has CDR1 MDHEN and CDR2 SYDVKM. The V and J ends lost 6 bases and 3 bases respectively, with 15 bases between them. The CDR3, as DNA: TGTGCCAGCAGCCTACTACAGGGCGCCAATCAGCCCCAGCATTTT. This sequence encodes CASSLLQGANQPQHF.

The chain combines TRBV5-6 with TRBJ1-2; D uncertain. Trimming cost V 4 bases and J 2 bases, with 18 bases left between them. The CDR3 sequence is 16 residues long. Germline V gene data show CDR1 as SGHDT and CDR2 as YYEEEE. DNA for the CDR3: TGTGCCAGCAGCCCAACGGGGTTGGACGAGAACTATGGCTACACCTTC. Translating it yields CASSPTGLDENYGYTF.